This record concerns one TCR beta chain sequence. Its cognate antigen is unknown. The sample originates from a study of cytomegalovirus exposure and HLA in healthy donors. Study results and limitations: According to reports, the classifier identified cytomegalovirus status with high specificity and sensitivity. It was fewer than 200 TCR beta chains that were listed as cytomegalovirus-associated. In vitro assays verified that a few CMV-associated chains recognized CMV antigens specifically. The study found most TCR sequences rare, yet found some public TCRs in many donors.

CDR1 and CDR2 from the germline V gene are GTSNPN and SVGIG (reference sequence). The CDR3 loop spans 13 amino acids. Trimming removed 8 bases at V and 0 bases at J, with 11 bases between. Method: immunoSEQ multiplex PCR; TCRdb's copy keeps in-frame clones and lacks some. This sample has about 50,000 clones, with 93% found just once. The genes are TRBV30 and TRBJ1-3, with D possibly TRBD1 on 6 matching bases. The sequencing sample was made of PBMCs. This sequence originates from a woman between 18 and 29 years old in good health and CMV-seropositive. The DNA of the CDR3 is TGTGCCAGAACAGGGTTCTCTGGAAACACCATATATTTT. Translated, it gives CARTGFSGNTIYF.